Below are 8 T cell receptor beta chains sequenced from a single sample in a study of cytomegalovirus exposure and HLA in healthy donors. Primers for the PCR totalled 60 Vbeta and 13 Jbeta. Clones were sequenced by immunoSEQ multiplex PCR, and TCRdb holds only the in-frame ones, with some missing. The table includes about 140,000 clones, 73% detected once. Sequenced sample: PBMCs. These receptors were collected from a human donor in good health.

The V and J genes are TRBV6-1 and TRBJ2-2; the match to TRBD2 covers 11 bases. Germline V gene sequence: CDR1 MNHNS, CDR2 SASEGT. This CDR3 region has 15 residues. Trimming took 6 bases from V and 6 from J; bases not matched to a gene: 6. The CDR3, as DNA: TGTGCCAGCAGCCGGACTAGCGGGCGGCCCGGGGAGCTGTTTTTT. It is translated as CASSRTSGRPGELFF.

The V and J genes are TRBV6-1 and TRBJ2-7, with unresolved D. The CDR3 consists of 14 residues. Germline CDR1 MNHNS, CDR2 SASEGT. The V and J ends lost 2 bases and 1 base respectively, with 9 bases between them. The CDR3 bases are TGTGCCAGCAGTGAACAAACAGCTTCCTACGAGCAGTACTTC. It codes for CASSEQTASYEQYF.

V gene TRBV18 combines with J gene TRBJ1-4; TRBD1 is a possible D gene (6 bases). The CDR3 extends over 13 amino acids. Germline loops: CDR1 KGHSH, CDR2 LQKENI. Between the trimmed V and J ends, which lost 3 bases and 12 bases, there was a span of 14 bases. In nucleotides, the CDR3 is TGTGCCAGCTCACCGGCCCAGGGGAGGGAACTGTTTTTT. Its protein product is CASSPAQGRELFF.

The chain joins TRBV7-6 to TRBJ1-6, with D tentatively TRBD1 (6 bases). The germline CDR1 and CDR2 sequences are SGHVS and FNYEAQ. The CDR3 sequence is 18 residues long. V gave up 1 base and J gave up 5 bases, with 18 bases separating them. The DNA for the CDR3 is TGTGCCAGCAGCTTAGATTTGAGGGGCAGGGGTCATAATTCACCCCTCCACTTT. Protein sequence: CASSLDLRGRGHNSPLHF.

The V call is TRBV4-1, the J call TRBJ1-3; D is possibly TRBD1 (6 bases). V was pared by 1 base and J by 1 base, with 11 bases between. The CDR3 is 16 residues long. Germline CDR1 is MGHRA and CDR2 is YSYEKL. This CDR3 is CASSQGTVLSGNTIYF. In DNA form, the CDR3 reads TGCGCCAGCAGCCAAGGGACAGTCTTGTCTGGAAACACCATATATTTT.

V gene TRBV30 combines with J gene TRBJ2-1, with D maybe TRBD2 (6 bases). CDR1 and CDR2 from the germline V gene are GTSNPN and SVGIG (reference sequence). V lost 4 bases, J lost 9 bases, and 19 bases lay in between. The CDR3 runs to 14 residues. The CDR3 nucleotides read TGTGCCTGGACCGTGGGGCTAGCGACGACTGAGCAGTTCTTC. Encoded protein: CAWTVGLATTEQFF.

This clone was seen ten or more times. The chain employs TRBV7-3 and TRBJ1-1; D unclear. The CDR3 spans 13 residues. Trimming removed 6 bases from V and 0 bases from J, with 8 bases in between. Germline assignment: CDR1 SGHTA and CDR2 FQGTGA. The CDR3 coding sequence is TGTGCCAGCAGTGAGGGCTTGAACACTGAAGCTTTCTTT. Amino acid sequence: CASSEGLNTEAFF.

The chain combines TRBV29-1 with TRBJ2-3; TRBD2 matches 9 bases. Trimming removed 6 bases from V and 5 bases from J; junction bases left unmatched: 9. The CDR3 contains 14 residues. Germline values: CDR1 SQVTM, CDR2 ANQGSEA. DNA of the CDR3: TGCAGCGTGGCAGCGGGAGGAGGGGGAGATACGCAGTATTTT. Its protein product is CSVAAGGGGDTQYF.